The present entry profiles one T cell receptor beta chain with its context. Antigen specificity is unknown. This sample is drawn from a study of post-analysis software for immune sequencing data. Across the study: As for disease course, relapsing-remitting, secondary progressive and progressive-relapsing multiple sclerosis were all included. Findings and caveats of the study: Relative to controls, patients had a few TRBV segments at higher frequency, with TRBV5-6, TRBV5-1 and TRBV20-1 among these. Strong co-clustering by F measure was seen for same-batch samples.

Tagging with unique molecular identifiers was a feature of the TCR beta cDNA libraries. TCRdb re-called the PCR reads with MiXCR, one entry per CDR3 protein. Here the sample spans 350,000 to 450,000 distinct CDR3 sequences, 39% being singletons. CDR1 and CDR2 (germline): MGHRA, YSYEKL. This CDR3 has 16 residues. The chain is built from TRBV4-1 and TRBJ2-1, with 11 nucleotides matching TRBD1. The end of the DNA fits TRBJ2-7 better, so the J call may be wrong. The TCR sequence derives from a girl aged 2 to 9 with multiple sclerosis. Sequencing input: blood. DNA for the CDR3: TGCGCCAGCAGCCATTTGGACAGGGGGCGCGACAATGAGCAGTACTTC. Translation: CASSHLDRGRDNEQYF.